These 7 T cell receptor beta chains were sequenced from one sample in a study of OX40 agonist ivuxolimab in advanced cancers. TCRdb's table, derived via immunoSEQ multiplex PCR, lists solely in-frame clones and lacks some. The sample holds around 50,000 clones, around nine tenths seen once. The specimen was CD4+ or CD8+ T cells sorted from blood, collected in a trial of the OX40 agonist ivuxolimab. These receptors were taken from an adult with an advanced solid tumor such as melanoma, head and neck, liver or kidney cancer.

This chain joins TRBV6-1 and TRBJ2-1; maybe TRBD1 (5 bases). The germline CDR1 and CDR2 sequences are MNHNS and SASEGT. CDR3 length: 14 residues. V shed 10 bases and J shed 8 bases, with 21 bases lying between them. CDR3 in DNA: TGTGCCACCGCAGAGAATAGTTTCAGGGATGAGCAGTTCTTC. Protein product: CATAENSFRDEQFF.

The gene calls are TRBV5-4 and TRBJ2-1; 13 bases are a match to TRBD2. Per germline, CDR1 SGHNT and CDR2 YYREEE (reference sequence). V was pared by 5 bases and J by 5 bases, with 7 bases of the junction left unmatched. This CDR3 contains 16 residues. The CDR3 sequence: CASSRTSGSVNNEQFF. The CDR3 bases are TGTGCCAGCAGTCGGACTAGCGGGAGCGTCAACAATGAGCAGTTCTTC.

This clone is a singleton in its sample. The chain couples TRBV30 to TRBJ2-3; no definite D call. Between the trimmed V and J ends, which lost 2 bases and 0 bases, there was a span of 9 bases. The CDR3 is made up of 14 amino acids. Germline V lookup: CDR1 GTSNPN, CDR2 SVGIG (reference sequence). CDR3 loop: CAWSYGRSTDTQYF. The CDR3 coding sequence is TGTGCCTGGAGTTACGGACGAAGCACAGATACGCAGTATTTT. The complete variable domain, with remaining parts taken from reference TRBV30 and TRBJ2-3, reads SQTIHQWPATLVQPVGSPLSLECTVEGTSNPNLYWYRQAAGRGLQLLFYSVGIGQISSEVPQNLSASRPQDRQFILSSKKLLLSDSGFYLCAWSYGRSTDTQYFGPGTRLTVL.

V and J are TRBV7-3 and TRBJ2-3; D remains ambiguous. Germline CDR1 SGHTA, CDR2 FQGTGA. This CDR3 spans 13 amino acids. Trimming shortened V by 6 bases and J by 6 bases, and 13 bases separated the two germline ends. In nucleotides, the CDR3 is TGTGCCAGCAGTATAATAACCGGTGATACGCAGTATTTT. Its translation: CASSIITGDTQYF.

The genes are TRBV7-3 and TRBJ2-5; D is unresolved. V shed 1 base and J shed 2 bases, with 5 bases lying between them. Per the germline V gene, CDR1 is SGHTA and CDR2 is FQGTGA. The length of the CDR3 is 13 residues. The CDR3 nucleotides are TGTGCCAGCAGCTTAAGGGGACAAGAGACCCAGTACTTC. Translating gives CASSLRGQETQYF.

The CDR3, as DNA: TGTGCCAGCCGAGGGAGCTCCTACGAGCAGTACTTC. This encodes CASRGSSYEQYF. This chain links TRBV5-5 with TRBJ2-7; the D gene is possibly TRBD2 (5 bases). CDR1 and CDR2 from the germline V gene are SGHKS and YYEKEE (reference sequence). The CDR3 has 12 residues. The V end lost 7 bases, the J end lost 0 bases, and 8 bases lay between the germline ends.

This CDR3 is CASSFQEESAQYF. Here the CDR3 DNA reads TGTGCCAGCAGCTTTCAAGAGGAGAGCGCGCAGTATTTT. The chain joins TRBV7-6 to TRBJ2-3; D remains ambiguous. Trimming cost V 3 bases and J 10 bases, with 14 bases left between them. Germline V gives CDR1 SGHVS, CDR2 FNYEAQ. CDR3 length equals 13 residues. The entire variable domain, with the rest obtained from reference TRBV7-6 and TRBJ2-3, is as follows: GAGVSQSPRYKVTKRGQDVALRCDPISGHVSLYWYRQALGQGPEFLTYFNYEAQQDKSGLPNDRFSAERPEGSISTLTIQRTEQRDSAMYRCASSFQEESAQYFGPGTRLTVL.